This T cell receptor beta chain was profiled in a study of beta chain features in type 1 diabetes (dated by TCRdb to 2016 to 2019). Study-wide context: Patients and healthy donors did not differ in mean age, gender distribution, total cell number or subset yield. A total of around 110,000,000 sorted cells were examined across all samples, and RNA yield correlated strongly with the number of cells per subset. The study compared the TCRB repertoires of sorted circulating CD4+ T cell subsets in recently diagnosed type 1 diabetes patients with those in matched healthy donors. Naive and central memory subsets were obtained from all 30 or so donors, but regulatory and stem cell-like memory subsets were isolated from only 8 patients and roughly 8 healthy donors. General findings and caveats noted by the study authors: Naive, central memory and regulatory TCRB repertoires appeared to be more alike among patients than among healthy donors. Sequencing cDNA rather than genomic DNA could over-represent highly expressing activated cells, although activation and CD3 levels did not differ between groups. A moderate but significant shortening of TCRB CDR3 length was observed in type 1 diabetes patients in all four CD4+ subsets. HLA sub-analyses involved small numbers of individuals, so any influence of HLA type on TCRB rearrangement remained unresolved. At VDJ recombination sites, type 1 diabetes patients had fewer insertions and more deleted nucleotides, which implies abnormalities in thymic rearrangement. Shorter templates might be favored by PCR, yet because patient and control samples were amplified and corrected together, any such skew would affect both groups equally.

The germline V gene specifies SGHTA as CDR1 and FQGNSA as CDR2. The CDR3 runs 14 residues from the cysteine to the phenylalanine. Only the CDR3 region is kept as DNA, spanning 42 bases read in frame from base 1. Trimming removed 2 bases from V and 1 base from J, leaving 5 bases between the germline ends. The High Capacity cDNA Reverse Transcription Kit was used to reverse transcribe all of the isolated RNA, meaning that expressed TCRB transcripts were what got sequenced. Deep immunoSEQ sequencing was performed on naive, central memory and regulatory T cell samples, with an average of roughly 3.3 million total reads per sample. Sorted cells were lysed in RLT buffer, and RNA was extracted using DNase-treated RNeasy Micro or Mini kits according to cell number. To prevent cross-contamination, every cell subset was processed on its own, while patient and healthy donor samples were processed together. TCRB sequences were amplified from cDNA with the immunoSEQ multiplex PCR, producing 87-bp fragments spanning the CDR3 region. Sequencing of the amplicons was performed on the Illumina HiSeq platform. The original methods were these. PCR bias was computationally corrected using synthetic template baselines, reads within Hamming distance 2 were collapsed, and singletons that could not be merged were discarded. By aligning reads against IMGT, V, D and J genes, CDR3 length, and insertions or deletions at six rearrangement sites were assigned. Within each subset, clonotype counts were normalized to sorted cell number, after which true diversity and Gini coefficients were computed with the tcR R package. The overlap coefficient, calculated on TCRB nucleotide sequences, was used to quantify repertoire sharing. TCRdb took this table from immuneACCESS and kept in-frame rearrangements with V and J called. Such tables lack part of the clones; where checked against another copy, unresolved V genes explain under half of the gap, and the rest is unexplained. The V and J calls and clone size were taken over from that table, and D and trimming were inferred from the DNA. The sample table lists about 300,000 clones, 7.5% to 9.5% of them with a count of one. The ten biggest clones cover over 0.8% of the sample.

Each donor gave one peripheral blood draw, averaging roughly 100 mL, which was collected into heparinised tubes. Naive, central memory, regulatory and stem cell-like memory CD4+ T cells were sorted on a BD FACSAria II using a panel including CD45RO, CCR7, CD25, CD127, CD95 and CD27. All sorted populations exceeded 95% purity. Right away, PBMCs were isolated by Lymphoprep density gradient centrifugation and were stained directly, with no culture step. So that batch effects would be minimized, each experiment stained and sorted samples in pairs, pairing one healthy donor with one patient. In its sample, this clone was seen a few times. This clone's antigen is unknown. No base-level quality is on record; no much larger clone is a single base apart.

The specimen sequenced was central memory CD4+ T cells from blood. This clonotype originated in a woman in her late teens or twenties in good health. The chain is encoded by TRBV7-2 joined to TRBJ2-2, with the identity of the D gene unclear. The CDR3 in this case is CASSLFRNTGELFF. The nucleotide sequence reads TGTGCCAGCAGCTTATTCCGGAACACCGGGGAGCTGTTTTTT. Supplemented by the reference TRBV7-2 and TRBJ2-2 proteins around the CDR3, the complete variable domain is GAGVSQSPSNKVTEKGKDVELRCDPISGHTALYWYRQSLGQGLEFLIYFQGNSAPDKSGLPSDRFSAERTGGSVSTLTIQRTQQEDSAVYLCASSLFRNTGELFFGEGSRLTVL.